This T cell receptor (beta chain) was sequenced in a study of beta chain features in type 1 diabetes. The germline CDR1 and CDR2 sequences are DFQATT and SNEGSKA (reference sequence). The CDR3 spans 11 residues. J lost 15 bases, V lost 6 bases, and 10 bases had no gene match. On this clone: Its antigen is still unknown.

Since all of the isolated RNA was reverse transcribed, expressed TCRB transcripts were what got sequenced. The data were produced by immunoSEQ multiplex PCR, yet TCRdb's version contains in-frame clones alone and is incomplete. In the table there are 640,000 or so clones, around 15% of which are singletons. Findings and caveats of the study: TCRB CDR3s from Type 1 diabetes patients were moderately but significantly shorter in all four CD4+ subsets.

Sequencing was done on a sample of naive CD4+ T cells from blood. The sequence was collected from a man younger than 30 with type 1 diabetes. This chain uses TRBV20-1 with TRBJ2-1, with 8 bases matching TRBD2. The CDR3: CSASTGTSRFF. The CDR3 DNA sequence: TGCAGTGCCTCAACCGGGACTAGTCGGTTCTTC.